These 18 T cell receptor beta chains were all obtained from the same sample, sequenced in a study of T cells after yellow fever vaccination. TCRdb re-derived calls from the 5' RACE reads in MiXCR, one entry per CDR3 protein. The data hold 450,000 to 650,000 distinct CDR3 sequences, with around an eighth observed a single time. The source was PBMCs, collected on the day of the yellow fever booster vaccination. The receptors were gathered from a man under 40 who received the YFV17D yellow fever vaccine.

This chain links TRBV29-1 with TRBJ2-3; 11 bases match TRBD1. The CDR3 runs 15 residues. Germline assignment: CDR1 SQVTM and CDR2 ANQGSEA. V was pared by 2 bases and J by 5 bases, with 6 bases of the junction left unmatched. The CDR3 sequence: CSVERGQGAGDTQYF. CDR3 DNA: TGCAGCGTTGAAAGAGGACAGGGGGCAGGAGATACGCAGTATTTT.

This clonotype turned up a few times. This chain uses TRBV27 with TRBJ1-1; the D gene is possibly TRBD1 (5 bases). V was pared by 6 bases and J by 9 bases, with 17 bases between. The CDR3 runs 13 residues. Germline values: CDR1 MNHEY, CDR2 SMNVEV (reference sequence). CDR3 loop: CASSPPRATQAFF. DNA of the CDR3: TGTGCCAGCAGCCCACCCAGGGCTACTCAAGCTTTCTTT.

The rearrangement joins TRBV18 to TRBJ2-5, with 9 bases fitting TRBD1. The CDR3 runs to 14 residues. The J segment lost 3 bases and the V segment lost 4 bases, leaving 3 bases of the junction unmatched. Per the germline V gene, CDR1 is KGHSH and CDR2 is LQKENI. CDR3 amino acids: CASSQRTGEETQYF. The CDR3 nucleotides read TGTGCCAGCTCACAGCGGACAGGGGAAGAGACCCAGTACTTC.

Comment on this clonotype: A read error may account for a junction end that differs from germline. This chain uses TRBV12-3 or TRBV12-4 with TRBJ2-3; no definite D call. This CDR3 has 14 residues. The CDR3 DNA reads TGTGCCAGCAGTTTGGGCTCAAGCACAGATACGCGGTATTTT. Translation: CASSLGSSTDTRYF.

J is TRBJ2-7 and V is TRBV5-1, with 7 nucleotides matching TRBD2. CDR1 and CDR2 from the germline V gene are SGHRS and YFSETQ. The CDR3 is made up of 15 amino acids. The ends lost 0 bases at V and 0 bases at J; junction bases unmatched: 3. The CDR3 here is CASSLGTSDSYEQYF. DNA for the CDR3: TGCGCCAGCAGCTTGGGCACTAGCGACTCCTACGAGCAGTACTTC.

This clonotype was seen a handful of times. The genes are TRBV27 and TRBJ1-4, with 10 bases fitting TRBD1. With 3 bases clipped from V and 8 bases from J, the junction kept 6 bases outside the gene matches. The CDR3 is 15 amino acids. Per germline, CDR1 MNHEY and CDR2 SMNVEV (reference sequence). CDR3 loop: CASSFTGTGVEKLFF. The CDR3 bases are TGTGCCAGCAGTTTTACCGGGACAGGGGTAGAAAAACTGTTTTTT.

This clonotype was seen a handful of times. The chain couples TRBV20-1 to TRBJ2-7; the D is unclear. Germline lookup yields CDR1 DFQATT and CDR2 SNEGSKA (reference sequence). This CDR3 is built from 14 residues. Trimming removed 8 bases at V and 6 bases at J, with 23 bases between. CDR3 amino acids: CSSPPRGSWLEQYF. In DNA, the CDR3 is TGCAGTTCTCCTCCCAGAGGAAGCTGGCTCGAGCAGTACTTC.

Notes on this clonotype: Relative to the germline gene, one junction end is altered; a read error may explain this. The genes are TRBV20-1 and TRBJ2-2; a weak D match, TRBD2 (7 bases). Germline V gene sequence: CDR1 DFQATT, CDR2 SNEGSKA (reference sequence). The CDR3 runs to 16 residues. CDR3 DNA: TGCTGTGCTAGAGGCGGGGGCGGGTGGGACACCGGGGAGCTGTTTTTT. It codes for CCARGGGGWDTGELFF.

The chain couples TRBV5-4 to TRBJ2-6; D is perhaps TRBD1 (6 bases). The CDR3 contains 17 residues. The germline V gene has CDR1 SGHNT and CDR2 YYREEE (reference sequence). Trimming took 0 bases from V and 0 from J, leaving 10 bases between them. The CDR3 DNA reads TGTGCCAGCAGCTTGGGACAGGCAAGCTCTGGGGCCAACGTCCTGACTTTC. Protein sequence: CASSLGQASSGANVLTF.

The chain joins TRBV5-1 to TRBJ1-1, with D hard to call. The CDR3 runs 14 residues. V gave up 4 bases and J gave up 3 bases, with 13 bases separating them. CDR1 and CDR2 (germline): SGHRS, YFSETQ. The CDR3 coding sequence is TGCGCCAGCAGCGCCCTAGACGTTGACACTGAAGCTTTCTTT. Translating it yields CASSALDVDTEAFF. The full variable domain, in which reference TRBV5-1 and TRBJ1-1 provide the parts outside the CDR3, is KAGVTQTPRYLIKTRGQQVTLSCSPISGHRSVSWYQQTPGQGLQFLFEYFSETQRNKGNFPGRFSGRQFSNSRSEMNVSTLELGDSALYLCASSALDVDTEAFFGQGTRLTVV.

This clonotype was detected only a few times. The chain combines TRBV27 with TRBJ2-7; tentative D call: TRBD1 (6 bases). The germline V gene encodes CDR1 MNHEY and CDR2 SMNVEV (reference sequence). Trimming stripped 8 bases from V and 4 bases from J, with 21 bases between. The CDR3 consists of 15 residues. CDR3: CASSWSGQPKYEQYF. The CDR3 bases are TGTGCCAGCTCGTGGAGCGGACAGCCTAAATACGAGCAGTACTTC.

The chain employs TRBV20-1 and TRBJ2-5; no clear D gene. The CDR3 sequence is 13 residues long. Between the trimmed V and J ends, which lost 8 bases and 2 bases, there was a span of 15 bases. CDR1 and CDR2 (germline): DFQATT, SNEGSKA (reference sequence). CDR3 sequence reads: CSRIVDGQETQYF. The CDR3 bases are TGCAGTCGAATAGTGGACGGACAAGAGACCCAGTACTTC.

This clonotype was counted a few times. The CDR3 sequence is CASSLNVGVYEQYF. In DNA, the CDR3 is TGTGCCAGCAGCTTAAATGTCGGGGTTTACGAGCAGTACTTC. The chain combines TRBV7-6 with TRBJ2-7, with D perhaps matching TRBD2 (5 bases). CDR3 size: 14 residues. Trimming pared 2 bases from V and 4 bases from J, leaving 12 bases between. Germline V gene sequence: CDR1 SGHVS, CDR2 FNYEAQ. Filled out from reference TRBV7-6 and TRBJ2-7, the complete variable domain reads GAGVSQSPRYKVTKRGQDVALRCDPISGHVSLYWYRQALGQGPEFLTYFNYEAQQDKSGLPNDRFSAERPEGSISTLTIQRTEQRDSAMYRCASSLNVGVYEQYFGPGTRLTVT.

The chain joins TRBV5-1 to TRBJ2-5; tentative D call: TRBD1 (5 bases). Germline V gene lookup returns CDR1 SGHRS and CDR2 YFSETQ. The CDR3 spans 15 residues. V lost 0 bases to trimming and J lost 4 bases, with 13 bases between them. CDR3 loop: CASSLDPGSVETQYF. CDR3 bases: TGCGCCAGCAGCTTGGATCCAGGGTCGGTAGAGACCCAGTACTTC.

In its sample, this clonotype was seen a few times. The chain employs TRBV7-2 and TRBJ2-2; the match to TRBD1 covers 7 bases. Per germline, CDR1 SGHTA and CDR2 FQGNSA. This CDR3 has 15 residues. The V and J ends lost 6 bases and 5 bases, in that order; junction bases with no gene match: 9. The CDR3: CASRMTGSGTGELFF. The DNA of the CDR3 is TGTGCCAGCAGGATGACAGGGAGCGGAACCGGGGAGCTGTTTTTT.

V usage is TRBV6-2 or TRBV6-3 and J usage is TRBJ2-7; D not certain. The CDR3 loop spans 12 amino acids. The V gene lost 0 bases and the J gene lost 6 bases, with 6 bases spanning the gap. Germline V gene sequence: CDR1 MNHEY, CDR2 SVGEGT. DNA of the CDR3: TGTGCCAGCAGTTACTCCCTTGCCGAGCAGTACTTC. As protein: CASSYSLAEQYF.

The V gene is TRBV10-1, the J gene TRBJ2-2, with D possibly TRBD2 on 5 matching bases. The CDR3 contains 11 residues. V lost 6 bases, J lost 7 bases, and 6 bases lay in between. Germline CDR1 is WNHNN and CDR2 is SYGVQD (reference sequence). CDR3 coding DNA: TGCGCCAGCAGCGGGAACGGGGAGCTGTTTTTT. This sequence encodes CASSGNGELFF.

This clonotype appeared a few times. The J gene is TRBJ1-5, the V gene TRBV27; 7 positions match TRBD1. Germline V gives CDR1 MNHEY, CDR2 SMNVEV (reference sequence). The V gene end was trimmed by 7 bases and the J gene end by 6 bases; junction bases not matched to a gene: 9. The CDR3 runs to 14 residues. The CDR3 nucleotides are TGTGCCAGCAAAATAACAGGGGCTGGTCAGCCCCAGCATTTT. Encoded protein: CASKITGAGQPQHF.